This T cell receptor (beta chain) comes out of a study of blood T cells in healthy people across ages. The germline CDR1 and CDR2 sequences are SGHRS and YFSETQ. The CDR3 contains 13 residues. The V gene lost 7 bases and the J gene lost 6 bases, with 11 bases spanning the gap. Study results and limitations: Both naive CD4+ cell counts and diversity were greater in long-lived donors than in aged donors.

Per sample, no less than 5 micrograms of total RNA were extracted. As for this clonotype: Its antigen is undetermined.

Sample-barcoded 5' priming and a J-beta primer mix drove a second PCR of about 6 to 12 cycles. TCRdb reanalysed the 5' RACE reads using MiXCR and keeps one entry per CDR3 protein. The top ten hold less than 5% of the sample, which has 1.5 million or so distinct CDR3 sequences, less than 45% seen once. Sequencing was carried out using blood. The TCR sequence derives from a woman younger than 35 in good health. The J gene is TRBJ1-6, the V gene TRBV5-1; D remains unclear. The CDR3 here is CASRPGINSPLHF. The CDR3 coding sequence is TGCGCCAGCCGCCCGGGAATTAATTCACCCCTCCACTTT.